Listed here is a single TCR beta chain. This clone was counted only a few times. Its antigen has not been determined. No qualities accompany the bases; no much larger clone lies one base away. The sample is drawn from a study of blood T cell repertoires in COVID-19 (dated by TCRdb to about 2020). Study-wide context: The collaborator samples originated in the United States, Italy and Spain and spanned the acute and convalescent phases of COVID-19. The material from the prospective study consisted of cDNA or gDNA derived from T cells, B-cell-depleted T cells, or PBMCs. Subjects who had been exposed to COVID-19, were actively infected with it, or had recovered from it provided the deeply sampled blood TCRbeta repertoires that made up the dataset. The repertoires were released in a freely available public database meant as a resource for research on the immune response to SARS-CoV-2. The samples were drawn from the first 160 participants of the ongoing ImmuneRACE study and from 950 to 1,500 subjects provided by 6 global collaborators. Sample metadata almost always included a de-identified subject ID, COVID-19 status, age in years and sex. Where available, HLA class I and class II types were taken from metadata supplied by the sample provider and were not determined by assay-based typing.

Whole blood was collected in K2EDTA tubes by collaborating institutions according to the institutions' own protocols. Collaborator samples were shipped for TCRbeta analysis as frozen whole blood, isolated PBMCs, or DNA extracted from either sample type. Broad study findings and their caveats: How much clinical and demographic metadata was included differed by source and by participant, and the metadata was provided uncurated.

The CDR3 runs 11 residues from the cysteine to the phenylalanine. Of the read, only the CDR3 DNA is kept; its 33 bases are in frame from base 1. In the germline V gene, CDR1 corresponds to SQVTM and CDR2 to ANQGSEA. Trimming removed 7 bases from V and 8 bases from J, leaving 14 bases between the germline ends. TCRbeta CDR3 regions were amplified from genomic DNA by means of the immunoSEQ Assay, a bias-controlled multiplex PCR. The paper's processing steps were these. Nucleated cell counts per sample were estimated from amplification of reference gene primers within the assay. To quantify the absolute abundance of each unique TCRbeta CDR3 rearrangement, sequence reads were collapsed and filtered. Productive Simpson clonality was computed per sample as the square root of Simpson's diversity index over productive rearrangements. In TCRdb, the immuneACCESS table is reduced to in-frame sequences with V and J assigned. These tables do not hold every clone; where another copy was compared, an unresolved V gene accounts for under half, and the others remain unexplained. The V and J calls and the clone size are those of that table, but D and trimming were determined from the DNA. For this sample there are around 99,000 clones; 83% appear just once. Roughly 18% of the sample belongs to the ten largest clones.

The chain is assembled from TRBV29-1 and TRBJ1-2, with the D gene uncertain. Sample: peripheral blood. The clonotype was recovered from an older woman with acute or convalescent COVID-19. The base sequence is TGCAGCGCCGACGGCCTGGGCGGCTACACCTTC. This yields the protein CSADGLGGYTF.